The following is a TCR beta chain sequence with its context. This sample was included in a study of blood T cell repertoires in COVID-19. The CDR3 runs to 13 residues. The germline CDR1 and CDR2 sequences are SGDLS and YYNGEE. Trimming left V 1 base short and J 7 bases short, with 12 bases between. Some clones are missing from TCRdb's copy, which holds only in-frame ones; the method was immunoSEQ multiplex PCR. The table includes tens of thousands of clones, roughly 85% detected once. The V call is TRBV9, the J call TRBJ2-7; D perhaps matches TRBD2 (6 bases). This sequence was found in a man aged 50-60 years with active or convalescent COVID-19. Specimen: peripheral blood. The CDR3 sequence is CASSVYGDLEQYF. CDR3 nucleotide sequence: TGTGCCAGCAGCGTATATGGGGACTTGGAGCAGTACTTC.